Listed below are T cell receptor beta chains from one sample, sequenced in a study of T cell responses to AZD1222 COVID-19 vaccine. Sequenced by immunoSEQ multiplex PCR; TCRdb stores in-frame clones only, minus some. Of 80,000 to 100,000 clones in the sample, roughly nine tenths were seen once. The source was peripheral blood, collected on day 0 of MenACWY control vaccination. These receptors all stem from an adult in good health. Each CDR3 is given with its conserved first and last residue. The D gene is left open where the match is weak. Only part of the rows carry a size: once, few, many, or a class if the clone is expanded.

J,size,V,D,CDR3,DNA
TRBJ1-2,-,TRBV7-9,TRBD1,CASSLGQGNYGYTF,TGTGCCAGCAGCTTAGGACAGGGAAACTATGGCTACACCTTC
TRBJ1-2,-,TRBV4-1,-,CASSQGGDGYTF,TGCGCCAGCAGCCAAGGGGGGGATGGCTACACCTTC
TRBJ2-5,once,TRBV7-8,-,CASSLGVKGLYPPETQYF,TGTGCCAGCAGCTTAGGTGTAAAAGGGCTTTACCCCCCAGAGACCCAGTACTTC
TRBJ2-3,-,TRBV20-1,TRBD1,CSASVTGQSTDTQYF,TGCAGTGCTAGTGTAACGGGACAGAGCACAGATACGCAGTATTTT
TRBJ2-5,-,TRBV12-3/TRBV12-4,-,CASSLGAKETQYF,TGTGCCAGCAGTTTGGGGGCAAAAGAGACCCAGTACTTC
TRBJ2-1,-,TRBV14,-,CASSERQSFYNEQFF,TGTGCCAGCAGCGAAAGACAGTCGTTCTACAATGAGCAGTTCTTC
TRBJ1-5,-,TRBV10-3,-,CAISEYGLQPQHF,TGTGCCATCAGTGAGTATGGGCTTCAGCCCCAGCATTTT
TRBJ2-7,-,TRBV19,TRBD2,CATSTRTSGGVSYEQYF,TGTGCCACCTCAACGCGAACTAGCGGGGGGGTCTCCTACGAGCAGTACTTC
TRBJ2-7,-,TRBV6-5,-,CASRKDARGEQYF,TGTGCCAGCAGAAAGGACGCGAGGGGGGAGCAGTACTTC
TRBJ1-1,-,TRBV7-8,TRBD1,CASSLTGVNTEAFF,TGTGCCAGCAGCTTGACAGGGGTGAACACTGAAGCTTTCTTT
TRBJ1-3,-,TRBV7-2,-,CASSLAGGFNENTIYF,TGTGCCAGCAGCTTAGCTGGGGGCTTCAATGAAAACACCATATATTTT
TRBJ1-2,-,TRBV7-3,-,CASSLGRDYGYTF,TGTGCCAGCAGCTTAGGAAGAGACTATGGCTACACCTTC
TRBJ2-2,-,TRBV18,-,CASSPMANTGELFF,TGTGCCAGCTCACCGATGGCGAACACCGGGGAGCTGTTTTTT
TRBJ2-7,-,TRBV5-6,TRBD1,CASSSGQGSEQYF,TGTGCCAGCAGCTCGGGACAGGGAAGCGAGCAGTACTTC
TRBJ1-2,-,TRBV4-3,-,CASSQELPGSYGYTF,TGCGCCAGCAGCCAAGAGTTACCAGGGAGTTATGGCTACACCTTC